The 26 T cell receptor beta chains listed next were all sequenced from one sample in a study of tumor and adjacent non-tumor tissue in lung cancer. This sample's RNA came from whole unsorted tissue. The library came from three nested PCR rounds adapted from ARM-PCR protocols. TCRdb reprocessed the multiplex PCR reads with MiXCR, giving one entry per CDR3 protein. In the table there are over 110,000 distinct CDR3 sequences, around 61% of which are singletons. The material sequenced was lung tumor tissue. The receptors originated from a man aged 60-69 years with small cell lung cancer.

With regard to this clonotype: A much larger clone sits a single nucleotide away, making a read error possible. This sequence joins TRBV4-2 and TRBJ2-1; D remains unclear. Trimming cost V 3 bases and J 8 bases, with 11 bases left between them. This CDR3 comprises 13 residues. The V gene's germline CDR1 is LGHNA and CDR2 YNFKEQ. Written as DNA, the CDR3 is TGTGCCAGCAGCCATGTGGACCAAGATGAGCAGTTCTTC. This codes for CASSHVDQDEQFF.

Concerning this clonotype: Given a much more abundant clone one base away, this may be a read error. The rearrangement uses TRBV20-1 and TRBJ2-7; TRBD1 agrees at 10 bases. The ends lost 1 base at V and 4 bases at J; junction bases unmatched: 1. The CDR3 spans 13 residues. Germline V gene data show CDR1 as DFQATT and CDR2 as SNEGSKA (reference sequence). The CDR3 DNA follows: TGCAGTGCTAGAGGGACAGGGGGGTACGAGCAGTACTTC. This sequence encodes CSARGTGGYEQYF.

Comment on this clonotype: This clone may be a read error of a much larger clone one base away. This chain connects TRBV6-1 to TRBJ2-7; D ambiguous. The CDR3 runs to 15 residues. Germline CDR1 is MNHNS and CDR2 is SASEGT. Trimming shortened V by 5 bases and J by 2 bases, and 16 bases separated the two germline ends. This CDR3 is CASSKVSWHPYEQYV. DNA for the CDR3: TGTGCCAGCAGTAAAGTTTCTTGGCATCCCTACGAGCAGTACGTC.

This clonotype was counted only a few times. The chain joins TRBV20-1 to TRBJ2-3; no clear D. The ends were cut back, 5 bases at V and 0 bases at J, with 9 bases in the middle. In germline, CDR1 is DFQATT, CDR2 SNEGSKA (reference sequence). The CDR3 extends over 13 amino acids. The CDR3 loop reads CSAETRSTDTQYF. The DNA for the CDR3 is TGCAGTGCTGAAACGAGAAGCACAGATACGCAGTATTTT.

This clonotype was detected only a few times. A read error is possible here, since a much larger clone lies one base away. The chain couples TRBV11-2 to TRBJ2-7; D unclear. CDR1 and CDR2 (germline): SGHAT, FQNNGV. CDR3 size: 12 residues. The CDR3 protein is CTSSLDPWGQYF. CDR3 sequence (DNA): TGTACCAGCAGCTTAGATCCTTGGGGTCAGTACTTC.

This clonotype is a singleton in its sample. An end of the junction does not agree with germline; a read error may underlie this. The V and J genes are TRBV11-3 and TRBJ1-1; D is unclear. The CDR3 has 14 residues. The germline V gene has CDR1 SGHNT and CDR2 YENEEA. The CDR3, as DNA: TGTACCAGCAGCTTAGACGGTGATGGCACTGAAGCTTTCTTT. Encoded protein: CTSSLDGDGTEAFF.

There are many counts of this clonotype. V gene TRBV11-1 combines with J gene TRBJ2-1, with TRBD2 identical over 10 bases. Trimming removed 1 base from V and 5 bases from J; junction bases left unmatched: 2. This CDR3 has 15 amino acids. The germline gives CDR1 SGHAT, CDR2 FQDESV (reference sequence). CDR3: CASSLEGLANNEQFF. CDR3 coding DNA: TGTGCCAGCAGCTTAGAGGGACTAGCGAACAATGAGCAGTTCTTC.

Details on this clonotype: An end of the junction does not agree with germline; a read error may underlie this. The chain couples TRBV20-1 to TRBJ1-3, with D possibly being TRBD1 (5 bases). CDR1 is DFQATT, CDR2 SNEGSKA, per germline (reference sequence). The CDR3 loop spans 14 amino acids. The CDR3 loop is CSAKDSRTGNTIYF. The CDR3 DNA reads TGCAGTGCCAAAGACAGTCGCACTGGAAATACCATATATTTT.

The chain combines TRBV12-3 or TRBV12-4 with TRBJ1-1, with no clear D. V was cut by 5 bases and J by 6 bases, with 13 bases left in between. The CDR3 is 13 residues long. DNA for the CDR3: TGTGCCAGCAGTCCCCGAAAGGAATCTGAAGCTTTCTTT. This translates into CASSPRKESEAFF.

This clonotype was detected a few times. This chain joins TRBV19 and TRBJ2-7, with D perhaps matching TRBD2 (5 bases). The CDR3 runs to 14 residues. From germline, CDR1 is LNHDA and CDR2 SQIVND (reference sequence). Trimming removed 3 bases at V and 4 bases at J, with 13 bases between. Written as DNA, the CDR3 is TGTGCCAGTAGTATTCGCGGGCTTAGTTACGAGCAGTACTTC. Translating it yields CASSIRGLSYEQYF.

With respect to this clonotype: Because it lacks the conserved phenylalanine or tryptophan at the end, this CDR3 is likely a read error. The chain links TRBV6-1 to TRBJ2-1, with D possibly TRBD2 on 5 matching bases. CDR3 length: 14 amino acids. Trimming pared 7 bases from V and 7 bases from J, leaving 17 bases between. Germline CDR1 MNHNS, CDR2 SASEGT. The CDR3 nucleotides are TGTGCCAGCATCTTTAGAGGGAGTAGTAATGAGCAGTTCTTA. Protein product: CASIFRGSSNEQFL.

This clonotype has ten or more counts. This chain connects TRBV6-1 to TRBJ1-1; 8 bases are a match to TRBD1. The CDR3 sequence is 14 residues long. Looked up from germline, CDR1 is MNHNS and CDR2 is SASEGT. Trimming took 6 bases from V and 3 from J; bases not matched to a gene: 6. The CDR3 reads CASSGQGPDTEAFF. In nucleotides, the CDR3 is TGTGCCAGCAGCGGACAGGGCCCGGACACTGAAGCTTTCTTT.

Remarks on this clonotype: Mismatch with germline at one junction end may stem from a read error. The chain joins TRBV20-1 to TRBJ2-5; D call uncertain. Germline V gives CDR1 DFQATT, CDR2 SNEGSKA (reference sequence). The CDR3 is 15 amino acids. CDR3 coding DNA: TGCAGTCCTAGTCATGAGACGGATCCCGAAGAGACCCAGTACTTC. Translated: CSPSHETDPEETQYF.

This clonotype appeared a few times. The CDR3 loop is CSVDVAGAILGGYTF. The CDR3 DNA is TGCAGCGTTGATGTGGCAGGGGCGATCCTGGGAGGCTACACCTTC. The chain is built from TRBV29-1 and TRBJ1-2; D is possibly TRBD1 (6 bases). The CDR3 consists of 15 residues. Trimming removed 3 bases from V and 8 bases from J, with 22 bases in between. Germline V gene lookup returns CDR1 SQVTM and CDR2 ANQGSEA.

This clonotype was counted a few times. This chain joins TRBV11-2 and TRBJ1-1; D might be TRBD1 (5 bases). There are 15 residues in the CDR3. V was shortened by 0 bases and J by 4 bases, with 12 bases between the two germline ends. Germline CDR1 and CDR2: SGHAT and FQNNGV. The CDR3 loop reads CASSLDPSGGTEAFF. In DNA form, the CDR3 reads TGTGCCAGCAGCTTAGATCCTTCTGGGGGCACTGAAGCTTTCTTT. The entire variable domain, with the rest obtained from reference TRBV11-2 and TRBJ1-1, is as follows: EAGVAQSPRYKIIEKRQSVAFWCNPISGHATLYWYQQILGQGPKLLIQFQNNGVVDDSQLPKDRFSAERLKGVDSTLKIQPAKLEDSAVYLCASSLDPSGGTEAFFGQGTRLTVV.

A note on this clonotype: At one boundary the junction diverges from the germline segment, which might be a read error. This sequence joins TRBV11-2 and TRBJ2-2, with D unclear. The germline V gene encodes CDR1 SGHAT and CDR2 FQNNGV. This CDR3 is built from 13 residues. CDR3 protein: CAISLDRPGELFF. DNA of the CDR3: TGTGCCATCAGCTTAGATAGACCTGGGGAGCTGTTTTTT.

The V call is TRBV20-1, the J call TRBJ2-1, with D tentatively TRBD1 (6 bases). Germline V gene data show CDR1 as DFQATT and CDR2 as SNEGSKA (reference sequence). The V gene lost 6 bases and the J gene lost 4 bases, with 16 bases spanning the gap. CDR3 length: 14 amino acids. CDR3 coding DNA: TGCAGTGCAACATACAGGGCAGTTTACAATGAGCAGTTCTTC. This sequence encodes CSATYRAVYNEQFF.

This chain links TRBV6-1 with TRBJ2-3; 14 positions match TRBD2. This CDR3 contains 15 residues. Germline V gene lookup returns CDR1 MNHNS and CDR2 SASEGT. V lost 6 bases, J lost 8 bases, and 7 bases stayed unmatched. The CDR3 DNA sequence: TGTGCCAGCAGGGGACTAGCGGGAGTTGAGGGTACGCAGTATTTT. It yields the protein CASRGLAGVEGTQYF.

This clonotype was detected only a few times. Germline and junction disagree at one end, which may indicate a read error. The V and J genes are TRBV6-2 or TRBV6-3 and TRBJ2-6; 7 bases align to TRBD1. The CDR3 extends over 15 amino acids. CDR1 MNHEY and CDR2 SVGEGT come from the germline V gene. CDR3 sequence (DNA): TGTGCCAGTAGTTCTAGGGGGCCCGGGGCCAACGTCCTGACTTTC. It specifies CASSSRGPGANVLTF.

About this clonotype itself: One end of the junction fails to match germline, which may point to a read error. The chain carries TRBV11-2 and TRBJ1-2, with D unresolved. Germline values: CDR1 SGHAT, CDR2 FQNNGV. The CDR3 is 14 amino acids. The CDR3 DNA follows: TGTGCCAGCAGCTTCCAACCCGGGGATTATGGCTACAACTTC. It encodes CASSFQPGDYGYNF.

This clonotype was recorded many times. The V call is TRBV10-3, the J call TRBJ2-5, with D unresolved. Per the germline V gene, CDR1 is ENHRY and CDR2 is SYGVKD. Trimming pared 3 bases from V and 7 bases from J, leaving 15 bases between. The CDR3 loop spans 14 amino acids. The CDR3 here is CAISDPVLPGTQYF. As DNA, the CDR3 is TGTGCCATCAGTGACCCGGTCCTGCCGGGGACCCAGTACTTC.

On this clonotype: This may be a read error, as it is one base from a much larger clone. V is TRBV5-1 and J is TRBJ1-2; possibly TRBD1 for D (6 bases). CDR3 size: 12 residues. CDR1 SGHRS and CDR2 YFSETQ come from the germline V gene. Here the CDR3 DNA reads TGCACCAGCAGCGCGAACAGGGCTGGCTACACCTTC. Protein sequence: CTSSANRAGYTF.

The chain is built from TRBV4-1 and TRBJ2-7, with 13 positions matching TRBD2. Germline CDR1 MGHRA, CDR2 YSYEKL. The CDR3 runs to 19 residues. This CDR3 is CTSRPKGLAGLRSSYEQYF. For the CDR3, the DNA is TGCACTAGCAGGCCAAAGGGACTAGCGGGATTGAGGAGCTCCTACGAGCAGTACTTC.

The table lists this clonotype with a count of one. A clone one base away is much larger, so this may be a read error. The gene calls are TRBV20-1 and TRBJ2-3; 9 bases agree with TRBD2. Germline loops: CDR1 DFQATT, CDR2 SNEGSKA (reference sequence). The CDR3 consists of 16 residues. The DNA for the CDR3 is TGCAGTGCTCCGAACTTAGTTAGCGGGAGCACAGATACGCACTATTTT. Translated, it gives CSAPNLVSGSTDTHYF.

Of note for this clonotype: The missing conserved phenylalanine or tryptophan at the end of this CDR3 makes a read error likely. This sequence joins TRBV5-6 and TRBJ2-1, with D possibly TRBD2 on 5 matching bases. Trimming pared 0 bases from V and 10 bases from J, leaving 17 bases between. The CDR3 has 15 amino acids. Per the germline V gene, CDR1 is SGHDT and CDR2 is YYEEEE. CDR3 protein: CASSLAATGSREQFI. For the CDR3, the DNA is TGTGCCAGCAGCTTGGCGGCTACTGGGAGTAGAGAGCAGTTCATC.

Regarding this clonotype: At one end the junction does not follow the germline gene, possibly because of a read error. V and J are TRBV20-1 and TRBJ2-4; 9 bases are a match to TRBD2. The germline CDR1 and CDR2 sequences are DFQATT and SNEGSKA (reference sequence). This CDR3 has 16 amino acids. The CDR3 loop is CSAREAASGTRGIRYF. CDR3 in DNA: TGCAGTGCTAGAGAGGCCGCTAGCGGGACCCGCGGCATTCGGTACTTC.